This T cell receptor (beta chain) was captured in a study of T cell clonality in common variable immunodeficiency. Study results and limitations: TCRbeta clonality was increased in CVID versus healthy controls. T cell subpopulation sequencing would be needed to explain CVID clonality. Reportedly, TCR beta sequences from common variable immunodeficiency showed fewer deletions and N-nucleotide insertions.

CVID and control samples used equivalent genomic DNA input. Assay used: immunoSEQ multiplex PCR; TCRdb lists only in-frame clones, some missing. The counts give about 20,000 clones, none of them seen only once; approximately 2.6% is held by the top ten. As to this clone: No antigen is known for it.

The sequencing sample was made of peripheral blood mononuclear cells. The origin of this receptor is a human donor with common variable immunodeficiency.

CDR3 DNA, as far as it was read: TGCGCCAGCGCTAGCGGGGAACAAGAGACC. Translating it yields CASASGEQET. The complete CDR3 reads CASASGEQETQYF. The rearrangement links TRBV5-1 to TRBJ2-5, with 9 positions matching TRBD2. The CDR3 end lies 3 residues beyond the end of the read and is filled in from the germline J gene. J lost 2 bases, V lost 7 bases, and 3 bases had no gene match. Germline CDR1 SGHRS, CDR2 YFSETQ. The CDR3 covers 13 residues.